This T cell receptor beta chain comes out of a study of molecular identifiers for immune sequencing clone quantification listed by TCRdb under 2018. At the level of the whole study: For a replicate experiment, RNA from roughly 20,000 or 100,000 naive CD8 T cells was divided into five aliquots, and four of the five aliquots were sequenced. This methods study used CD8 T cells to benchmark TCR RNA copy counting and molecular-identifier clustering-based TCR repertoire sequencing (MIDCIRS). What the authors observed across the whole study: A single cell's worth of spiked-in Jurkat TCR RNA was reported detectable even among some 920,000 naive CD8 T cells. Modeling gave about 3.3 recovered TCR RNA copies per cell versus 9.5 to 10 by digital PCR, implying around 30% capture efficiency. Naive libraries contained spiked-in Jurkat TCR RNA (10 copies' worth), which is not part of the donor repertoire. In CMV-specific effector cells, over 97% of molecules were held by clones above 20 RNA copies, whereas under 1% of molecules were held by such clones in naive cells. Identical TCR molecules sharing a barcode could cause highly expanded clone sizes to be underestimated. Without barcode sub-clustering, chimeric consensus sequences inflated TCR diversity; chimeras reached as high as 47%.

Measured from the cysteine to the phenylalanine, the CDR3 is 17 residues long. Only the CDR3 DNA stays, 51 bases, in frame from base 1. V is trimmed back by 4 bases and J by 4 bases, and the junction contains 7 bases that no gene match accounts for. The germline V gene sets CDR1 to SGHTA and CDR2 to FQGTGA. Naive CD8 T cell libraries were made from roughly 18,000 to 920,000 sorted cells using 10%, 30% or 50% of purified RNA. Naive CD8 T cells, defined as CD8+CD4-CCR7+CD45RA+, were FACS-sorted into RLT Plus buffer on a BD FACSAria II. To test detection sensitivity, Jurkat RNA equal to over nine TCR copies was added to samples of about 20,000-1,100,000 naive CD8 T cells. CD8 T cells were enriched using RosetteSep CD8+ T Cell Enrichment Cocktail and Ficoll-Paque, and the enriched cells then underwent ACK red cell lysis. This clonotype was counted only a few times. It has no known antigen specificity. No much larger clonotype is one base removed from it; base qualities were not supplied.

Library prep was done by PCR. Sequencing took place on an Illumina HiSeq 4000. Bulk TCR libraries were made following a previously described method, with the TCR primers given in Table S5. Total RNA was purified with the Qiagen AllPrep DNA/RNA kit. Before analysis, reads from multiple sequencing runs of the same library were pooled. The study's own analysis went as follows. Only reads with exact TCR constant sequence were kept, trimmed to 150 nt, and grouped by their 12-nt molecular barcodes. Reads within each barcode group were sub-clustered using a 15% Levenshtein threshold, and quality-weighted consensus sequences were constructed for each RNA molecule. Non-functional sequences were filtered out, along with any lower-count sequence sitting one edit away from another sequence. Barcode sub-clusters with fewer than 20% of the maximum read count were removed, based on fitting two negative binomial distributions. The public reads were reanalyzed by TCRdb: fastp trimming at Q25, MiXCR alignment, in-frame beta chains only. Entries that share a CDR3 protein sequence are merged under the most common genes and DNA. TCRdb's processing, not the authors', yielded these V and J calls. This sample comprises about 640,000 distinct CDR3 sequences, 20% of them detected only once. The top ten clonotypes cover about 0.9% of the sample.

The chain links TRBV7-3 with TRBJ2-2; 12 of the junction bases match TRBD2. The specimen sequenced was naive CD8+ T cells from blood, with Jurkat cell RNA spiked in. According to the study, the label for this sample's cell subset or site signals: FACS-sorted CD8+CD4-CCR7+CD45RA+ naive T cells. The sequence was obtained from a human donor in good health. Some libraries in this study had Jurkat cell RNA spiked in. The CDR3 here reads CASSWTSGIKSTGELFF. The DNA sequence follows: TGTGCCAGCAGCTGGACTAGCGGGATTAAGAGCACCGGGGAGCTGTTTTTT.